These 24 T cell receptor beta chains were sequenced from one sample in a study of tumor-infiltrating lymphocytes in primary liver carcinoma. The template, roughly 0.45 ug total RNA, yielded TCR beta cDNA made with a constant-region primer. The TCR beta library was amplified through three nested multiplex PCR rounds in a modified ARM-PCR procedure. TRBV1-TRBV30 forward and Cbeta reverse primers drove the first two roughly 10-cycle rounds. TCRdb re-called the multiplex PCR reads through MiXCR, storing one row per CDR3 protein. The data contain about 78,000 distinct CDR3 sequences, nearly 70% of them seen just once; the ten biggest clones take up about 27%. From unsorted bulk tissue weighing roughly 18-30 mg, DNA and RNA were co-extracted. Material: liver tumor tissue from sampling region 4. Sample subset: tumor region T4, right-lateral pole. The receptor source for this set is a man aged 40-49 years with primary liver carcinoma and hepatitis B virus infection.

V and J are TRBV11-3 and TRBJ1-1; no reliable D call. The CDR3 spans 13 residues. Between the trimmed V and J ends, which lost 2 bases and 4 bases, there was a span of 8 bases. The germline V gene encodes CDR1 SGHNT and CDR2 YENEEA. CDR3 in amino acids: CASSLLSSTEAFF. CDR3 nucleotides: TGTGCCAGCAGCTTACTGTCTAGCACTGAAGCTTTCTTT.

A word on this clonotype: At one end the junction does not follow the germline gene, possibly because of a read error. The V and J genes are TRBV29-1 and TRBJ2-7; no clear D gene. CDR3 length: 11 amino acids. In germline, CDR1 is SQVTM, CDR2 ANQGSEA. CDR3 nucleotides: TGCGGCTTCTCCACCTCCTACGAGCAGCACTTC. Its protein product is CGFSTSYEQHF.

Comment on this clonotype: The junction departs from germline at one end; a sequencing error may be responsible. The gene calls are TRBV6-6 and TRBJ1-5; no firm D call. Germline V gene data show CDR1 as MNHNY and CDR2 as SVGAGI (reference sequence). CDR3 length equals 16 residues. The CDR3 reads CANSYRVEHSSQPQHF. The CDR3 DNA reads as TGTGCCAACAGTTACCGAGTAGAGCATAGCAGTCAGCCCCAGCATTTT.

On this clonotype: A read error may be the cause here, since a much bigger clone is one base away. The V call is TRBV28, the J call TRBJ2-7; 11 bases are shared with TRBD1. The CDR3 is 15 amino acids. Germline loops: CDR1 MDHEN, CDR2 SYDVKM. CDR3 bases: TGTACCAGCAGCCTTCCCGGGACAGGGGGATACGAGCAGTACTTC. Translating it yields CTSSLPGTGGYEQYF.

This clonotype was recorded only once. The germline gene is not matched at one end of the junction; a read error may be the cause. The rearrangement links TRBV6-5 to TRBJ2-6, with a tentative D call TRBD2 (5 bases). Germline V CDR1 and CDR2: MNHEY, SVGAGI. The CDR3 totals 18 residues. The CDR3 loop is CASSLWTGMKAGSKVLTF. CDR3 in DNA: TGTGCCAGCAGTCTTTGGACTGGGATGAAAGCTGGGTCCAAGGTCCTGACTTTC.

This clonotype was seen ten or more times. V and J are TRBV12-3 or TRBV12-4 and TRBJ2-1; no definite D call. The CDR3 length is 12 residues. V dropped 2 bases and J dropped 9 bases, with 8 bases sitting between them. The CDR3 region has the DNA TGTGCCAGCAGTTTATTAGGAGTTGAGCAGTTCTTC. It yields the protein CASSLLGVEQFF.

This clonotype was detected only once. The genes are TRBV6-6 and TRBJ2-2; 8 bases line up with TRBD1. CDR3 size: 15 residues. Germline CDR1 and CDR2: MNHNY and SVGAGI (reference sequence). Trimming removed 5 bases from V and 10 bases from J; junction bases left unmatched: 12. The CDR3 is CASSPLGQGAVELFF. The CDR3 region has the DNA TGTGCCAGCAGTCCCCTGGGGCAGGGGGCCGTGGAGCTGTTTTTT.

The chain carries TRBV11-2 and TRBJ2-7; no reliable D call. This CDR3 comprises 14 residues. The germline V and J ends were trimmed by 4 bases and 4 bases, with 14 bases remaining between them. CDR1 SGHAT and CDR2 FQNNGV come from the germline V gene. CDR3 DNA sequence: TGTGCCAGCAGCTCAGCTGACACTGCTTACGAGCAGTACTTC. Residues: CASSSADTAYEQYF. Using reference TRBV11-2 and TRBJ2-7 for the parts outside the CDR3, the full variable domain is EAGVAQSPRYKIIEKRQSVAFWCNPISGHATLYWYQQILGQGPKLLIQFQNNGVVDDSQLPKDRFSAERLKGVDSTLKIQPAKLEDSAVYLCASSSADTAYEQYFGPGTRLTVT.

The chain links TRBV6-5 to TRBJ1-2; D not resolved. V was pared by 5 bases and J by 4 bases, with 11 bases between. Germline CDR1 reads MNHEY; CDR2 reads SVGAGI. This CDR3 is 13 amino acids long. This chain's CDR3 is CASSNMGGYGYTF. CDR3 nucleotide sequence: TGTGCCAGCAGTAACATGGGAGGCTATGGCTACACCTTC.

This clonotype was detected a few times. A much larger clone lies one base from this, so it may be a read error. Lacking the conserved final phenylalanine or tryptophan, this CDR3 likely reflects a read error. The chain links TRBV10-2 to TRBJ1-1; unclear D gene. Trimming pared 5 bases from V and 1 base from J, leaving 11 bases between. CDR3 length: 14 amino acids. Germline loops: CDR1 WSHSY, CDR2 SAAADI. CDR3 bases: TGCGCCAGCAGTCAACCGGCCGCGAACACTGAAGCTTTCCTT. Protein: CASSQPAANTEAFL.

Points on this clonotype: A read error may explain this, as a much larger clone is one base away. The chain employs TRBV7-9 and TRBJ1-6; D is unresolved. This CDR3 region has 14 residues. Germline CDR1 reads SEHNR; CDR2 reads FQNEAQ (reference sequence). Trimming shortened V by 6 bases and J by 7 bases, and 13 bases separated the two germline ends. CDR3 nucleotides: TGTGCCAGCAGATTTAACCCGGGAAATTCACCCCTCCACTTT. Translating gives CASRFNPGNSPLHF. The full variable domain, its missing parts supplied by reference TRBV7-9 and TRBJ1-6, is DTGVSQNPRHKITKRGQNVTFRCDPISEHNRLYWYRQTLGQGPEFLTYFQNEAQLEKSRLLSDRFSAERPKGSFSTLEIQRTEQGDSAMYLCASRFNPGNSPLHFGNGTRLTVT.

The chain combines TRBV6-5 with TRBJ2-7; the D gene is possibly TRBD1 (5 bases). V was pared by 10 bases and J by 6 bases, with 16 bases between. Germline lookup yields CDR1 MNHEY and CDR2 SVGAGI. The CDR3 spans 12 residues. CDR3 in amino acids: CANRSVSGEQYF. The CDR3, as DNA: TGTGCCAACAGGTCGGTTTCGGGCGAGCAGTACTTC.

In this sample, this clonotype turned up many times. The J gene is TRBJ1-5, the V gene TRBV30; D call uncertain. Germline V gene sequence: CDR1 GTSNPN, CDR2 SVGIG (reference sequence). Trimming cost V 1 base and J 0 bases, with 13 bases left between them. The CDR3 has 16 residues. In nucleotides, the CDR3 is TGTGCCTGGAGTGAAGCCGGGTCAGCTAGCAATCAGCCCCAGCATTTT. Encoded protein: CAWSEAGSASNQPQHF.

This clonotype was seen many times. The chain couples TRBV6-5 to TRBJ1-1; D call uncertain. Germline lookup yields CDR1 MNHEY and CDR2 SVGAGI. The CDR3 contains 13 residues. V was shortened by 2 bases and J by 0 bases, with 4 bases between the two germline ends. The CDR3 sequence: CASSYEVNTEAFF. As DNA, the CDR3 is TGTGCCAGCAGTTACGAGGTGAACACTGAAGCTTTCTTT.

Comment on this clonotype: The junction differs from germline at one of its ends, possibly a read error. The chain couples TRBV11-2 to TRBJ2-6; D possibly corresponds to TRBD2 (5 bases). The germline gives CDR1 SGHAT, CDR2 FQNNGV. This CDR3 is 15 amino acids long. CDR3 amino acids: CATQRPRSGVNVLTF. The DNA of the CDR3 is TGTGCCACCCAGCGGCCGCGCTCTGGGGTCAACGTCCTGACTTTC.

This clonotype was recorded many times. The germline gene is not matched at one end of the junction; a read error may be the cause. The chain recombines TRBV5-1 with TRBJ2-3; the D call may be TRBD1 or TRBD2 (5 bases each). This CDR3 is 15 amino acids long. The germline V gene has CDR1 SGHRS and CDR2 YFSETQ. The CDR3, as DNA: TGTGCCAGCAGTTTAGTTGGGGGTCGCACAGATACGCAGTATTTT. The encoded protein is CASSLVGGRTDTQYF.

This chain joins TRBV19 and TRBJ2-1; D remains unclear. V lost 5 bases and J 8 bases, leaving 7 bases between the germline ends. CDR1 and CDR2 from the germline V gene are LNHDA and SQIVND (reference sequence). The CDR3 extends over 11 amino acids. This chain's CDR3 is CASSSWDEQFF. The DNA of the CDR3 is TGTGCCAGTAGTTCCTGGGATGAGCAGTTCTTC.

A word on this clonotype: The junction departs from the called germline gene at one end, perhaps through a read error. The gene calls are TRBV10-3 and TRBJ2-2, with a tentative D call TRBD2 (6 bases). This CDR3 spans 16 amino acids. Germline V gene sequence: CDR1 ENHRY, CDR2 SYGVKD. The CDR3: CAISGSIPTNTGGLFF. In DNA, the CDR3 is TGTGCCATCAGTGGATCGATCCCTACTAACACCGGGGGGCTGTTTTTT.

Regarding this clonotype: A clone one base away is much larger, so this may be a read error. The chain joins TRBV5-1 to TRBJ2-7, with 7 bases fitting TRBD2. Germline CDR1 and CDR2: SGHRS and YFSETQ. CDR3 length: 12 residues. The chain's CDR3 is CSSSWAGDEQYF. The DNA for the CDR3 is TGCTCCAGCAGCTGGGCGGGGGACGAGCAGTACTTC. Combining the CDR3 with reference TRBV5-1 and TRBJ2-7 gives the whole variable domain KAGVTQTPRYLIKTRGQQVTLSCSPISGHRSVSWYQQTPGQGLQFLFEYFSETQRNKGNFPGRFSGRQFSNSRSEMNVSTLELGDSALYLCSSSWAGDEQYFGPGTRLTVT.

Turning to this clonotype: This may stem from a read error, because a much larger clone lies one nucleotide away. The CDR3 DNA sequence: TGTGTCAGCAGTTCGACAGGGCGGGAGGGAGAGACCCAGTACTTC. It translates to CVSSSTGREGETQYF. The chain recombines TRBV28 with TRBJ2-5; 9 positions agree with TRBD2. Germline CDR1 is MDHEN and CDR2 is SYDVKM. This CDR3 spans 15 amino acids.

Notes on this clonotype: This may arise from a read error, as a much more abundant clone is one base away. The CDR3: CARSDEVWDEQFF. In DNA form, the CDR3 reads TGTGCCAGGAGTGATGAAGTTTGGGATGAGCAGTTCTTC. This chain joins TRBV2 and TRBJ2-1; D gene unclear. The CDR3 spans 13 residues. Per the germline V gene, CDR1 is SNHLY and CDR2 is FYNNEI.

The V gene is TRBV9, the J gene TRBJ2-3; 9 bases are shared with TRBD2. From germline, CDR1 is SGDLS and CDR2 YYNGEE. The CDR3 totals 16 residues. Trimming cost V 4 bases and J 6 bases; bases outside gene matches: 12. The CDR3 region has the DNA TGTGCCAGCAGCCCTGAGCCTAGACTAGCGGCGGATACGCAGTATTTT. Amino acid sequence: CASSPEPRLAADTQYF. Full variable domain (outside the CDR3, taken from reference TRBV9 and TRBJ2-3): DSGVTQTPKHLITATGQRVTLRCSPRSGDLSVYWYQQSLDQGLQFLIQYYNGEERAKGNILERFSAQQFPDLHSELNLSSLELGDSALYFCASSPEPRLAADTQYFGPGTRLTVL.

Notes on this clonotype: With a much larger clone just one base away, this may be a read error. This chain uses TRBV28 with TRBJ2-1; the match to TRBD2 covers 9 bases. The CDR3 length is 16 residues. Germline loops: CDR1 MDHEN, CDR2 SYDVKM. The ends lost 6 bases at V and 8 bases at J; junction bases unmatched: 14. The CDR3 sequence is CASSSARTSEGYEQFF. In DNA, the CDR3 is TGTGCCAGCAGCTCAGCCCGGACTAGCGAGGGGTATGAGCAGTTCTTC. Filled out from reference TRBV28 and TRBJ2-1, the complete variable domain reads DVKVTQSSRYLVKRTGEKVFLECVQDMDHENMFWYRQDPGLGLRLIYFSYDVKMKEKGDIPEGYSVSREKKERFSLILESASTNQTSMYLCASSSARTSEGYEQFFGPGTRLTVL.

About this clonotype itself: One end of the junction does not line up with germline, which may come from a read error. The rearrangement uses TRBV30 and TRBJ2-7, with 7 bases that match TRBD1. The germline gives CDR1 GTSNPN, CDR2 SVGIG (reference sequence). This CDR3 has 14 residues. Written as DNA, the CDR3 is TGTGTCTGGAGTGTGCTACAGGGGCCCTACGAGCAGTACTTC. Translation: CVWSVLQGPYEQYF.